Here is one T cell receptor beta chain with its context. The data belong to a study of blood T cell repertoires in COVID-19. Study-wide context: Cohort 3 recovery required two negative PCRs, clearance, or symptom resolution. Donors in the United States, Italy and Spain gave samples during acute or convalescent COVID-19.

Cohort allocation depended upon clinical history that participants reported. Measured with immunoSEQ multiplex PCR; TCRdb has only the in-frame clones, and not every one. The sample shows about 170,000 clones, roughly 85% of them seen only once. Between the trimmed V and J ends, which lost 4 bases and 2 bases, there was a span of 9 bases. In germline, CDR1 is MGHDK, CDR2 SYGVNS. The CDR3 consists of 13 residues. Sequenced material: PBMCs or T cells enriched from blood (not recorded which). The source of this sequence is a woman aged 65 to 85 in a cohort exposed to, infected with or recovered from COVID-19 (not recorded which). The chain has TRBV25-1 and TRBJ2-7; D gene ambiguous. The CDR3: CASSGLLTYEQYF. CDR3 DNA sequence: TGTGCCAGCAGTGGTCTACTAACCTACGAGCAGTACTTC.